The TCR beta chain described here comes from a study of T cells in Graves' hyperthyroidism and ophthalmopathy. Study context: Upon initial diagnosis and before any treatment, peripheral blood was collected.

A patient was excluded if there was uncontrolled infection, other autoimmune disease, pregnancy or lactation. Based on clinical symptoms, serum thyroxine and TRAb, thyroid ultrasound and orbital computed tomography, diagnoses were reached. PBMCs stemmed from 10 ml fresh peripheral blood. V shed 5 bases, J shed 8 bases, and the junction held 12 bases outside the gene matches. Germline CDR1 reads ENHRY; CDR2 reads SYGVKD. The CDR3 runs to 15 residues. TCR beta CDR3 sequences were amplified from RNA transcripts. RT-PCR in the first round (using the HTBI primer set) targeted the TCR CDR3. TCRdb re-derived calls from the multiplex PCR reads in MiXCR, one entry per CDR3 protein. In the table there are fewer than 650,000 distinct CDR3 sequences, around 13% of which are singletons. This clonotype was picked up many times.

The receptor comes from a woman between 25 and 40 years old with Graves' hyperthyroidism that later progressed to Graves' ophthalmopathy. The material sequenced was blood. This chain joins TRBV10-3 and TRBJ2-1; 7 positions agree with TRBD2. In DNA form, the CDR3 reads TGTGCCATCAGTTCCTCGGGGGAGGGCCGGCATGAGCAGTTCTTC. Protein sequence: CAISSSGEGRHEQFF.